This passage covers 11 T cell receptor beta chains from one sample sequenced in a study of T cell responses to AZD1222 COVID-19 vaccine (dated by TCRdb to the early 2020s). The library relied on the immunoSEQ multiplex PCR assay. The table was pulled from immuneACCESS by TCRdb, which kept in-frame rearrangements only. Such tables lose some clones; where checked, under half of the loss comes from unresolved V genes, and the rest has no known cause. The table for this sample lists around 130,000 clones; just over 85% of them were counted only once. Jointly, the top ten make up 9% to 15% of the sample. Per the publication, the time point label means: baseline before first vaccination. The sample in question was peripheral blood, obtained on day 0 of AZD1222 vaccination. These TCRs come from an adult in good health.

J is TRBJ2-2 and V is TRBV11-2; D is ambiguous. The germline CDR1 and CDR2 sequences are SGHAT and FQNNGV. CDR3 length: 11 residues. The V gene lost 5 bases and the J gene lost 7 bases, with 5 bases spanning the gap. CDR3 amino acids: CASSPGGELFF. The DNA of the CDR3 is TGTGCCAGCAGCCCTGGCGGGGAGCTGTTTTTT.

This chain uses TRBV9 with TRBJ1-2, with D tentatively TRBD1 (6 bases). CDR3 length equals 15 residues. The V end was cut by 1 base, the J end by 3 bases, with 13 bases between. Germline loops: CDR1 SGDLS, CDR2 YYNGEE. The CDR3 region is CASSVNPTGYYGYTF. For the CDR3, the DNA is TGTGCCAGCAGCGTAAACCCGACAGGCTACTATGGCTACACCTTC.

The chain uses TRBV7-8 and TRBJ2-2; D not resolved. This CDR3 region has 12 residues. V lost 5 bases to trimming and J lost 2 bases, with 3 bases between them. The germline CDR1 and CDR2 sequences are SGHVS and FQNEAQ. The CDR3 DNA reads as TGTGCCAGCAGCAGAAACACCGGGGAGCTGTTTTTT. This gives the protein CASSRNTGELFF.

The genes are TRBV27 and TRBJ1-4; maybe TRBD1 (5 bases). The germline V gene encodes CDR1 MNHEY and CDR2 SMNVEV (reference sequence). V was cut by 2 bases and J by 8 bases, with 15 bases left in between. This CDR3 spans 15 amino acids. CDR3 nucleotides: TGTGCCAGCAGTTTAGGGGACCGCCGGGTAGAAAAACTGTTTTTT. Translated, it gives CASSLGDRRVEKLFF.

Concerning this clone itself: A read error may produce the germline difference seen at one junction end. This chain links TRBV6-2 or TRBV6-3 with TRBJ2-1; 9 nucleotides align to TRBD2. Looked up from germline, CDR1 is MNHEY and CDR2 is SVGEGT. The CDR3 runs 16 residues. CDR3 DNA sequence: TGTGCCAGCACTTACGGAGGGCTAGCGGGGAGAGGTGAGCAGTTCTTC. Translating gives CASTYGGLAGRGEQFF.

This clone has a handful of counts. The rearrangement joins TRBV11-2 to TRBJ1-3; D gene uncertain. The CDR3 is made up of 15 amino acids. V was shortened by 2 bases and J by 0 bases, with 8 bases between the two germline ends. CDR1 SGHAT and CDR2 FQNNGV come from the germline V gene. CDR3 in amino acids: CASSLRGFSGNTIYF. As DNA, the CDR3 is TGTGCCAGCAGCTTAAGAGGCTTCTCTGGAAACACCATATATTTT.

The chain combines TRBV20-1 with TRBJ2-7; 12 bases are a match to TRBD2. The germline V gene encodes CDR1 DFQATT and CDR2 SNEGSKA (reference sequence). This CDR3 region has 14 residues. J gave up 6 bases and V 3 bases, and 6 bases lay outside the gene matches. DNA for the CDR3: TGCAGTGCTAGTGTGACTAGCGGGAGCGGCGAGCAGTACTTC. Amino acids: CSASVTSGSGEQYF.

The chain links TRBV10-3 to TRBJ1-5; D is undetermined. The CDR3 is 14 amino acids. Trimming pared 2 bases from V and 5 bases from J, leaving 10 bases between. Germline assignment: CDR1 ENHRY and CDR2 SYGVKD. CDR3 region: CAISESGVDQPQHF. The CDR3 DNA sequence: TGTGCCATCAGTGAGAGCGGGGTGGATCAGCCCCAGCATTTT.

The chain uses TRBV5-1 and TRBJ2-4; 9 nucleotides line up with TRBD2. The CDR3 has 16 amino acids. Germline V gene lookup returns CDR1 SGHRS and CDR2 YFSETQ. J lost 1 base, V lost 2 bases, and 4 bases had no gene match. In nucleotides, the CDR3 is TGCGCCAGCAGCTTTAGCGGGAGCGGGGCCAAAAACATTCAGTACTTC. As protein: CASSFSGSGAKNIQYF.

This rearrangement joins TRBV12-3 or TRBV12-4 to TRBJ2-7, with a tentative D call TRBD2 (6 bases). Trimming shortened V by 6 bases and J by 7 bases, and 16 bases separated the two germline ends. This CDR3 has 13 residues. This CDR3 reads CASSRDRESEQYF. Here the CDR3 DNA reads TGTGCCAGCAGCCGAGACCGGGAGAGTGAGCAGTACTTC.

The chain couples TRBV11-2 to TRBJ2-2, with TRBD1 identical over 8 bases. Germline V gene data show CDR1 as SGHAT and CDR2 as FQNNGV. Losses at the gene ends were 4 bases for V and 6 bases for J; bases not matched to a gene: 4. The length of the CDR3 is 14 residues. CDR3 in DNA: TGTGCCAGCAGCTCCCGGACAGGGCCCGGGGAGCTGTTTTTT. The encoded protein is CASSSRTGPGELFF.